This note documents a single T cell receptor beta chain sequence. No antigen is known for it. Base qualities are not recorded, but no much larger clone differs from it by a single base. Reading from cysteine to phenylalanine, the CDR3 counts 14 amino acids. Only the CDR3 DNA is retained, 42 bases long and in frame from the first base. Per the germline V gene (reference sequence), PRHDT is the CDR1 and FYEKMQ is the CDR2. Trimming takes 4 bases off V and 2 bases off J; junction bases not matched to a gene: 4. The source of the sample is a study of cytomegalovirus exposure and HLA in healthy donors (dated by TCRdb to between 2016 and 2019). In terms of the full investigation: An earlier analysis of about 560 of the donors reported approximately 300 Gb of sequence data and 95 million to 140 million unique TCR beta sequences obtained from about 179 million T cells. In a later analysis, previously published TCR beta repertoires from about 670 donors were re-analyzed and high-resolution HLA genotyping was added so that TCR occurrence patterns could be studied. A later genetic analysis used genome-wide SNP genotypes for 398 of the 666 donors, treating that subset as a discovery cohort. Among 398 genotyped donors of the cohort, an average of roughly 240,000 unique TCR beta nucleotide sequences were sequenced per donor, 15% to 20% of them non-productive. Roughly 300 gigabases of sequencing data and approximately 92 million unique TCR sequences made up an early release that covered over 550 HLA-typed donors. The later analysis used no new phenotypic data to find candidate immune exposures, relying instead on TCR beta sequences and their occurrence across donors. Four to six DR-DQ haplotypes were handled as single units for association and clustering, since linkage in the cohort was strong. The study aimed to test whether cataloging public T cell receptors could reveal signatures of past pathogen exposure. To predict cytomegalovirus infection status, the study combined high-throughput TCR immunosequencing, statistical association of individual TCRs with disease status, and machine learning. Every discovery cohort repertoire had been produced on one sequencing platform. In addition to the first cohort of around 670 subjects, a separate validation cohort of over 90 different subjects was used. Of the 300 to 450 genotyped donors, 65% to 90% were placed in the genetic ancestry cluster associated with self-reported Caucasian donors. Donor age, sex, ethnicity and CMV serostatus were compiled alongside the repertoire data. The T cell repertoires of 670 or so subjects were profiled by immunosequencing and related to cytomegalovirus serostatus. HLA typing covered class I and class II loci at four-digit resolution. The number of donors typed differed by locus, with about 620-630 for A, B, C, DRB1 and DQB1, 522 for DQA1, 600 to 610 for DPA1, and 400 to 490 for DPB1. An earlier analysis of around 580 of the donors used high-throughput TCR beta sequencing to judge whether each TCR beta V gene segment behaved as functional or pseudogenic.

What the authors observed across the whole study: In a later analysis, HLA-associated TCR beta chains showed more clonal expansion and lower generation probabilities than non-associated chains that were equally common. The 87-base-pair reads could not distinguish some IMGT-functional V segments, including TRBV6-2 and TRBV6-3, so those segments were excluded. Around 16 rarely observed V segments, including chromosome 9 orphons, were excluded from the earlier analysis of some 590 of the donors because counts were too low. This cohort had only TCR beta chains sequenced, and the lack of alpha or paired-chain data limited which features could be detected. Assigning TCR associations to individual alleles was difficult when HLA alleles, especially DR and DQ, strongly co-occurred. A cluster of highly shared sequence variants was judged likely to be a technical artifact of the sequencing pipeline. According to the authors, the approach could potentially be generalized to other disease states and immunological phenotypes. A further reported finding was that TCR beta sequences accurately predicted the HLA-A and HLA-B alleles for most subjects in the first cohort. Linkage disequilibrium might explain the correlated functional status among segregating V segments, but an unknown experimental factor could not be excluded. Because some donors lacked HLA typing at each locus, the association tests relied only on the typed subset. An association between a missense DCLRE1C variant and V-gene and J-gene trimming of TCR beta chains was found in a later genetic analysis and replicated in an independent cohort. Specific HLA alleles were associated with 16,951 TCR beta sequences at a false discovery rate of 0.05 in a later analysis. The classifier was reported to diagnose cytomegalovirus status with high specificity and sensitivity in both the original cohort and the validation cohort. In the study, approximately 160 TCR beta chains were listed as associated with cytomegalovirus. In a later analysis, most CMV-associated TCR beta chains were found to appear HLA-restricted, with HLA associations seemingly driven largely by CMV exposure. Roughly uniform sequencing depth across donors was assumed in presence/absence analyses, although this assumption may not hold. While some public TCRs were present in many individuals, most TCR sequences turned up only very rarely across donors. In vitro tests confirmed that three of the cytomegalovirus-associated TCR beta chains recognize cytomegalovirus antigens. The only immune exposure information available for the cohort was CMV serostatus. In an earlier analysis of around 500 of the donors, most TCR beta V segments appeared in productive rearrangements about 87% or about 30% of the time, broadly matching IMGT annotations. According to a later analysis, TCR association rates differed among HLA loci, with DRB1 alleles showing the most associated TCRs and HLA-C alleles showing the fewest. Several of the top co-occurrence clusters appeared to be linked to parvovirus B19, influenza, CMV and Epstein-Barr virus, according to a later analysis. In a later genetic analysis, fewer N-insertions in productive TCRs were reported among donors in an Asian-associated ancestry cluster than the roughly 710-donor mean.

The cohort consisted of 600 to 750 healthy bone marrow donors. All cohort members were sampled while nominally healthy, although unrecorded immune exposures were likely present. The donor tested CMV seronegative, placing the donor among the 350 or so seronegative members of the cohort. A peripheral blood sample was collected from each donor, and TCR beta sequencing was performed on peripheral blood mononuclear cells. The Qiagen DNeasy Blood Extraction Kit was used to extract genomic DNA from the blood cell samples. Library preparation employed the immunoSEQ multiplex PCR assay. A mixture of 60 forward primers for TCR Vbeta segments and 13 reverse primers for TCR Jbeta segments was used in the multiplex PCR. The CDR3 region of rearranged TCR beta genes was amplified from genomic DNA by a multiplex PCR assay. Amplified TCR beta libraries were sequenced as 87-base-pair reads on the Illumina HiSeq System. In the source study's methods: Across the 670 or so repertoires, a later analysis counted roughly 84 million unique TCR beta chains, some 11 million of which were shared by at least two donors. To remove PCR and sequencing errors, raw reads were error-corrected and collapsed into unique sequences using a nearest-neighbor algorithm that merged closely related sequences. V, D and J gene segments were assigned by aligning CDR3 sequences to IMGT reference sequences. Each retained sequence needed at least a six-nucleotide match to both a V gene segment and a J gene segment. A rearrangement counted as productive if the CDR3 had no stop codons and remained in frame with V and J, and every other rearrangement counted as non-productive. Following IMGT convention, CDR3 was defined as the stretch from the second conserved V-encoded cysteine up to the conserved J-encoded phenylalanine. The earlier analysis of about 500 of the donors excluded sequences that lacked an unambiguous match to a single V gene segment. In an earlier analysis of approximately 500 of the donors, a V segment was called functional when productive rearrangements were above 56.7%, and segregating when the standard deviation between donors exceeded 5%. A statistical classification framework was built for diagnosing cytomegalovirus status from the catalog of TCR beta chain sequences. A later analysis assigned V and J genes by comparing TCR nucleotide sequences with IMGT/GENE-DB human TR gene sequences. The TCRdist pipeline was used in a later analysis to assign CDR3 sequences and most-parsimonious VDJ recombination scenarios. In a later analysis, each TCR beta chain was defined by its CDR3 amino acid sequence together with its V-gene family, and reads without a unique V-gene family were excluded. To address suspected cross-contamination and a sequencing artifact, a later analysis removed a few hundred highly shared, low-generation-probability nucleotide sequences. In a later analysis, a clonal expansion index was calculated for each public chain from normalized within-repertoire ranks of inferred template counts. In a later analysis, generation probabilities were computed with a VDJ recombination model fitted to out-of-frame rearrangements, and the resulting probabilities were checked against IGoR. In a later analysis, hypergeometric tests were used to score TCR-TCR, TCR-HLA and TCR-CMV co-occurrence, with a repertoire-size bias correction applied to TCR pairs. A later analysis estimated false discovery rates by permuting HLA or CMV assignments 20 times. In a later analysis, co-occurring TCRs were grouped using DBSCAN, with TCRdist sequence similarity added in when clustering inside HLA-allele-positive subsets. Repertoires with fewer than 30,000 or more than 120,000 public chains, plus five repertoires with anomalous nucleotide sharing, were excluded from co-occurrence clustering. Not all clones reach the TCRdb copy of this immuneACCESS table, which keeps in-frame sequences only. Checked studies attribute under half of the gap to unresolved V genes and leave the rest unexplained. The DNA gave D and trimming, while V, J and clone size come from that table. The sample records about 150,000 clones, approximately 80% of which are singletons. 4% of the sample goes to the ten largest clones.

The sequence was obtained from a woman aged 40 to 50 in good health and CMV-seronegative. Sample: PBMCs. The rearrangement combines TRBV13 with TRBJ1-1; TRBD1 aligns with 7 central bases. The nucleotide sequence is given as TGTGCCAGCAGCTCCGGGACAGTCAACACTGAAGCTTTCTTT. Its amino acids are CASSSGTVNTEAFF. Extended through the reference TRBV13 and TRBJ1-1 proteins, this CDR3 yields the full variable domain: AAGVIQSPRHLIKEKRETATLKCYPIPRHDTVYWYQQGPGQDPQFLISFYEKMQSDKGSIPDRFSAQQFSDYHSELNMSSLELGDSALYFCASSSGTVNTEAFFGQGTRLTVV.